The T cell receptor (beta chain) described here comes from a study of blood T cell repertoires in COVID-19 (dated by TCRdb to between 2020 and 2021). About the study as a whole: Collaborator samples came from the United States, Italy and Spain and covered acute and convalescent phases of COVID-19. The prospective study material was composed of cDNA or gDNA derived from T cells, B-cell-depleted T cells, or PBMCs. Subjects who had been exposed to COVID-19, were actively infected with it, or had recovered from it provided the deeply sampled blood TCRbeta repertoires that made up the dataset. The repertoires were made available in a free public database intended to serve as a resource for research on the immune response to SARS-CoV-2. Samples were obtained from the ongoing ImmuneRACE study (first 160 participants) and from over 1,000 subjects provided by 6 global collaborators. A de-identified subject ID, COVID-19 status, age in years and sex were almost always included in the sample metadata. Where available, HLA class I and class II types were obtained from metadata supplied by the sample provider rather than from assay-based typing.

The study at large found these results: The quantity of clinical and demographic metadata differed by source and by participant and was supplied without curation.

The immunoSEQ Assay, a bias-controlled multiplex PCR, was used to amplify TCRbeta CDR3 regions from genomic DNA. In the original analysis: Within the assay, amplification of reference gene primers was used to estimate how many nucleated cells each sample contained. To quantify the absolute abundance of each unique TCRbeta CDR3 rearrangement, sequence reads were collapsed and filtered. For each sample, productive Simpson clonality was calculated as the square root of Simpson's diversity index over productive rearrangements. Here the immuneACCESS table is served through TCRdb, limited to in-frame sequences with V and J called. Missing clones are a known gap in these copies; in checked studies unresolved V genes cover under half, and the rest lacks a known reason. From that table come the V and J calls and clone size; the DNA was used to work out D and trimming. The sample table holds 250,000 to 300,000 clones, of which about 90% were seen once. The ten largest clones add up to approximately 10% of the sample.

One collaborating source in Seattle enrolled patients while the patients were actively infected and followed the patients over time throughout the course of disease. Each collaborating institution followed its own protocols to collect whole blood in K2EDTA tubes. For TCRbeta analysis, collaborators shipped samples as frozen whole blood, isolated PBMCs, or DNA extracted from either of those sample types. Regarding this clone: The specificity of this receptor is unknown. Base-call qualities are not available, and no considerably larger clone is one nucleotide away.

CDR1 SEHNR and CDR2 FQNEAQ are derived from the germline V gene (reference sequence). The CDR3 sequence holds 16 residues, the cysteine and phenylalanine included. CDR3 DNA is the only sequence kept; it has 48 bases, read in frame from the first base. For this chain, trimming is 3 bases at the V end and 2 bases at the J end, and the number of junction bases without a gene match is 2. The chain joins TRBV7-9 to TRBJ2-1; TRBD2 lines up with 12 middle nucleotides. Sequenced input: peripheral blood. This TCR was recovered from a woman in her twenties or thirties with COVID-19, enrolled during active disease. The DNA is TGTGCCAGCAGCTTGACTAGCGGGAGCCCCTACAATGAGCAGTTCTTC. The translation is CASSLTSGSPYNEQFF.